The 31 T cell receptor beta chains below were found in one sample sequenced in a study of cytomegalovirus exposure and HLA in healthy donors (dated by TCRdb to 2017 to 2019). The library was prepared using the immunoSEQ multiplex PCR assay. For the multiplex PCR, a mixture combining 60 forward primers for TCR Vbeta segments and 13 reverse primers for TCR Jbeta segments was used. TCRdb took over this immuneACCESS table, retaining in-frame rearrangements with V and J assigned. Such tables are incomplete; in checked studies, under half of the missing clones stem from an unresolved V gene, and the remainder is unexplained. The sample profile shows around 130,000 clones; 80% of them were found once. The top ten constitute 1% of the sample. Sequenced sample: PBMCs. The receptors come from a middle-aged man in good health and CMV-seronegative.

A few counts support this clone. The V call is TRBV5-4, the J call TRBJ1-2, with 7 bases that match TRBD1. V lost 4 bases to trimming and J lost 3 bases; unmatched junction nucleotides: 6. Germline assignment: CDR1 SGHNT and CDR2 YYREEE (reference sequence). The CDR3 is 14 amino acids. This CDR3 reads CASSDGTEHYGYTF. The CDR3 DNA is TGTGCCAGCAGCGATGGGACAGAGCACTATGGCTACACCTTC.

The chain carries TRBV10-3 and TRBJ1-6, with unresolved D. The CDR3 is made up of 17 amino acids. CDR1 is ENHRY and CDR2 is SYGVKD in the germline V gene. The germline V and J ends were trimmed by 2 bases and 8 bases, with 19 bases remaining between them. The CDR3 nucleotides are TGTGCCATCAGTGAGGTGATGATGGCCCCGGGGTATTCACCCCTCCACTTT. It codes for CAISEVMMAPGYSPLHF.

The rearrangement joins TRBV7-9 to TRBJ1-1; D gene ambiguous. Germline V gives CDR1 SEHNR, CDR2 FQNEAQ (reference sequence). The CDR3 sequence is 12 residues long. V lost 5 bases and J lost 6, with 10 bases in between. The CDR3 is CASSVREAEAFF. For the CDR3, the DNA is TGTGCCAGCAGCGTCCGGGAGGCTGAAGCTTTCTTT.

The chain uses TRBV18 and TRBJ1-2; 8 nucleotides align to TRBD1. The germline gives CDR1 KGHSH, CDR2 LQKENI. The CDR3 contains 16 residues. J gave up 4 bases and V 2 bases, and 9 bases lay outside the gene matches. The CDR3 DNA reads as TGTGCCAGCTCACCAATTAACCAGGGGGCGAGCTATGGCTACACCTTC. This gives the protein CASSPINQGASYGYTF.

This rearrangement joins TRBV2 to TRBJ1-1; D is perhaps TRBD1 (6 bases). V was cut by 5 bases and J by 0 bases, with 10 bases left in between. The V gene's germline CDR1 is SNHLY and CDR2 FYNNEI. The CDR3 consists of 14 residues. CDR3 DNA sequence: TGTGCCAGCAGTCCGGGACAATTGAACACTGAAGCTTTCTTT. This encodes CASSPGQLNTEAFF.

The V call is TRBV7-9, the J call TRBJ1-1, with 8 bases matching TRBD1. V trimming: 5 bases; J trimming: 3 bases; junction bases outside the gene matches: 5. The germline gives CDR1 SEHNR, CDR2 FQNEAQ (reference sequence). The CDR3 totals 14 residues. The CDR3 DNA follows: TGTGCCAGCAGCCCTGGACAGGGCGACACTGAAGCTTTCTTT. Amino acids: CASSPGQGDTEAFF.

J is TRBJ1-1 and V is TRBV5-5; D is uncertain. From germline, CDR1 is SGHKS and CDR2 YYEKEE (reference sequence). The V and J ends lost 4 bases and 8 bases respectively, with 15 bases between them. The CDR3 is 13 amino acids. CDR3 in DNA: TGTGCCAGCAGCCCATCCTTCCAGGTAGAAGCTTTCTTT. Amino acids: CASSPSFQVEAFF.

V is TRBV5-5 and J is TRBJ2-7; tentative D call: TRBD2 (5 bases). Trimming cost V 3 bases and J 2 bases, with 12 bases left between them. Germline CDR1 SGHKS, CDR2 YYEKEE (reference sequence). CDR3 length equals 14 residues. This chain's CDR3 is CASSYPRGPYEQYF. CDR3 nucleotide sequence: TGTGCCAGCAGCTACCCGCGAGGGCCCTACGAGCAGTACTTC.

V gene TRBV19 combines with J gene TRBJ1-5; TRBD1 agrees at 8 bases. There are 14 residues in the CDR3. The V and J ends lost 7 bases and 5 bases, in that order; junction bases with no gene match: 7. Germline lookup yields CDR1 LNHDA and CDR2 SQIVND (reference sequence). The CDR3 nucleotides read TGTGCCAGTACGGAACAGGGGGGGTATCAGCCCCAGCATTTT. The encoded protein is CASTEQGGYQPQHF.

In its sample, this clone was seen a few times. The gene calls are TRBV28 and TRBJ1-1; 7 nucleotides match TRBD1. The V gene's germline CDR1 is MDHEN and CDR2 SYDVKM. With 5 bases clipped from V and 2 bases from J, the junction kept 2 bases outside the gene matches. This CDR3 is 13 amino acids long. CDR3 DNA: TGTGCCAGCAGTGGGACAGTAAACACTGAAGCTTTCTTT. This codes for CASSGTVNTEAFF.

The sample holds a few counts of this clone. The CDR3 sequence: CASSPVGGSGNTIYF. The CDR3 region has the DNA TGTGCCAGCAGCCCCGTAGGGGGCTCTGGAAACACCATATATTTT. V usage is TRBV27 and J usage is TRBJ1-3; D might be TRBD1 (6 bases). Trimming took off 6 bases at V and 0 bases at J, with 12 bases between the two ends. Germline values: CDR1 MNHEY, CDR2 SMNVEV (reference sequence). The length of the CDR3 is 15 residues.

The chain joins TRBV5-4 to TRBJ2-3; D may be TRBD1 (5 bases). Germline V gene data show CDR1 as SGHNT and CDR2 as YYREEE (reference sequence). The CDR3 loop spans 15 amino acids. Trimming cost V 3 bases and J 5 bases, with 16 bases left between them. CDR3 DNA: TGTGCCAGCAGCTCAAACAGGTTCCGAGGAGATACGCAGTATTTT. Residues: CASSSNRFRGDTQYF.

The chain combines TRBV6-1 with TRBJ2-7, with 9 bases fitting TRBD1. The germline CDR1 and CDR2 sequences are MNHNS and SASEGT. CDR3 length: 16 amino acids. The V and J ends lost 3 bases and 2 bases, in that order; junction bases with no gene match: 8. The CDR3 loop is CASSDPGQGLAYEQYF. DNA of the CDR3: TGTGCCAGCAGTGATCCCGGACAGGGGCTAGCCTACGAGCAGTACTTC.

As regards this clone: This CDR3 is missing its conserved last phenylalanine or tryptophan, likely due to a read error. This chain links TRBV7-6 with TRBJ2-7; 11 nucleotides agree with TRBD2. The J segment lost 4 bases and the V segment lost 1 base, leaving 0 bases of the junction unmatched. CDR3 length equals 14 residues. Looked up from germline, CDR1 is SGHVS and CDR2 is FNYEAQ. In DNA form, the CDR3 reads TGTGCCAGCAGCTTAGGACTAGCGGGGTACGAGCAGTACTCC. Translation gives CASSLGLAGYEQYS.

This clone has only one observation. The chain combines TRBV19 with TRBJ1-5, with a possible D match to TRBD1 (6 bases). There are 15 residues in the CDR3. V was clipped by 7 bases and J by 6 bases, with 19 bases between them. CDR1 is LNHDA, CDR2 SQIVND, per germline (reference sequence). As DNA, the CDR3 is TGTGCCAGTAATCTAGGTGAGGGGGTGGTTCAGCCCCAGCATTTT. It is translated as CASNLGEGVVQPQHF.

This chain links TRBV2 with TRBJ2-7; 7 positions match TRBD2. The V and J ends lost 7 bases and 4 bases, in that order; junction bases with no gene match: 10. CDR3 size: 14 residues. CDR1 is SNHLY and CDR2 is FYNNEI in the germline V gene. The CDR3 region has the DNA TGTGCCAGCACCCCCACGGGGGGTCCATACGAGCAGTACTTC. It yields the protein CASTPTGGPYEQYF.

The V and J genes are TRBV29-1 and TRBJ2-1; D uncertain. The length of the CDR3 is 13 residues. V was trimmed by 6 bases and J by 0 bases, leaving 9 bases between them. Germline V gene sequence: CDR1 SQVTM, CDR2 ANQGSEA. The DNA for the CDR3 is TGCAGCGTAGCGACGGGCTCCTACAATGAGCAGTTCTTC. Amino acids: CSVATGSYNEQFF.

This chain links TRBV5-4 with TRBJ2-3; D is possibly TRBD2 (6 bases). The CDR3 spans 16 residues. Trimming took off 4 bases at V and 3 bases at J, with 18 bases between the two ends. Germline-derived CDR1 and CDR2 are SGHNT and YYREEE (reference sequence). CDR3 region: CASSGRTSVSTDTQYF. CDR3 in DNA: TGTGCCAGCAGCGGGAGGACATCCGTATCAACAGATACGCAGTATTTT.

Note on this clone: Other DNA sequences in the sample encode the same CDR3. The chain links TRBV7-2 to TRBJ2-5; TRBD1 matches at 7 bases. The CDR3 totals 14 residues. Trimming removed 5 bases from V and 1 base from J; junction bases left unmatched: 4. Germline values: CDR1 SGHTA, CDR2 FQGNSA. For the CDR3, the DNA is TGTGCCAGCAGCCCGAGACAGGGCCAAGAGACCCAGTACTTC. Amino acids: CASSPRQGQETQYF.

J is TRBJ2-1 and V is TRBV5-1; 7 bases agree with TRBD1. Looked up from germline, CDR1 is SGHRS and CDR2 is YFSETQ. This CDR3 region has 15 residues. The junction had 4 bases not matched to a gene; V was cut back by 4 bases and J by 0 bases. The CDR3 bases are TGCGCCAGCAGCCGAGACAGGGCCTCCTACAATGAGCAGTTCTTC. This sequence encodes CASSRDRASYNEQFF.

The genes are TRBV5-6 and TRBJ1-1, with TRBD1 identical over 7 bases. Trimming cost V 1 base and J 5 bases; bases outside gene matches: 14. CDR1 is SGHDT and CDR2 is YYEEEE in the germline V gene. This CDR3 is built from 17 residues. DNA for the CDR3: TGTGCCAGCAGCTTGTTGGGACAGAACCCTTTGGGGACTGAAGCTTTCTTT. Its protein is CASSLLGQNPLGTEAFF.

V is TRBV13 and J is TRBJ2-5, with D perhaps TRBD1 (6 bases). Trimming removed 6 bases from V and 2 bases from J, with 16 bases in between. Germline CDR1 PRHDT, CDR2 FYEKMQ (reference sequence). This CDR3 is 15 amino acids long. CDR3 DNA: TGTGCCAGCAGGAACAGGGATGCTTCACAAGAGACCCAGTACTTC. It yields the protein CASRNRDASQETQYF.

J is TRBJ2-1 and V is TRBV6-6; 11 positions agree with TRBD2. CDR3 length equals 15 residues. Germline CDR1 MNHNY, CDR2 SVGAGI (reference sequence). Unmatched junction bases numbered 5, after V lost 10 bases and J lost 0 bases. The CDR3 DNA reads as TGTGCCACCCGGGGACTAGCGGACTCCTACAATGAGCAGTTCTTC. It is translated as CATRGLADSYNEQFF.

This chain uses TRBV5-1 with TRBJ1-2; 8 bases are shared with TRBD1. Germline lookup yields CDR1 SGHRS and CDR2 YFSETQ. After removal of 3 bases from V and 2 bases from J, the junction contained 6 bases not matched to a gene. This CDR3 contains 15 residues. The CDR3 sequence: CASSSGQGSNYGYTF. The CDR3 DNA reads as TGCGCCAGCAGCTCCGGACAGGGCTCGAACTATGGCTACACCTTC.

V usage is TRBV27 and J usage is TRBJ1-2; no definite D call. CDR3 length: 14 residues. Germline V CDR1 and CDR2: MNHEY, SMNVEV (reference sequence). With 5 bases removed from V and 6 bases from J, the gap between germline ends came to 16 bases. This chain's CDR3 is CASSPRGWNNGYTF. The CDR3 bases are TGTGCCAGCAGTCCACGAGGGTGGAACAATGGCTACACCTTC.

V usage is TRBV15 and J usage is TRBJ2-3, with a possible D match to TRBD1 (6 bases). Germline CDR1 reads LNHNV; CDR2 reads YYDKDF (reference sequence). The ends were cut back, 0 bases at V and 4 bases at J, with 17 bases in the middle. This CDR3 comprises 17 residues. CDR3 sequence (DNA): TGTGCCACCAGCAGAGATAGGGGGATGGCTTTATCAGATACGCAGTATTTT. Its translation: CATSRDRGMALSDTQYF. The variable domain in full, with the rest retrieved from reference TRBV15 and TRBJ2-3, is DAMVIQNPRYQVTQFGKPVTLSCSQTLNHNVMYWYQQKSSQAPKLLFHYYDKDFNNEADTPDNFQSRRPNTSFCFLDIRSPGLGDTAMYLCATSRDRGMALSDTQYFGPGTRLTVL.

This chain uses TRBV28 with TRBJ2-7; D perhaps matches TRBD2 (6 bases). The CDR3 has 15 residues. From germline, CDR1 is MDHEN and CDR2 SYDVKM. V lost 7 bases to trimming and J lost 2 bases, with 18 bases between them. CDR3 sequence: CASTLGLQSAYEQYF. The CDR3 nucleotides read TGTGCCAGCACCTTGGGACTCCAAAGCGCCTACGAGCAGTACTTC. The whole variable domain, filled in from reference TRBV28 and TRBJ2-7, reads DVKVTQSSRYLVKRTGEKVFLECVQDMDHENMFWYRQDPGLGLRLIYFSYDVKMKEKGDIPEGYSVSREKKERFSLILESASTNQTSMYLCASTLGLQSAYEQYFGPGTRLTVT.

The V and J genes are TRBV28 and TRBJ2-7; D perhaps matches TRBD1 (6 bases). V gave up 3 bases and J gave up 7 bases, with 19 bases separating them. Per the germline V gene, CDR1 is MDHEN and CDR2 is SYDVKM. The CDR3 contains 15 residues. The chain's CDR3 is CASSLDQGQGWEQYF. The DNA for the CDR3 is TGTGCCAGCAGTTTGGACCAGGGGCAGGGGTGGGAGCAGTACTTC.

The chain joins TRBV25-1 to TRBJ1-2; TRBD1 agrees at 9 bases. This CDR3 has 17 residues. Germline V gives CDR1 MGHDK, CDR2 SYGVNS. Unmatched junction bases numbered 10, after V lost 2 bases and J lost 3 bases. CDR3 in amino acids: CASSEGGWDRDHYGYTF. The CDR3 DNA sequence: TGTGCCAGCAGTGAAGGGGGTTGGGACAGGGACCACTATGGCTACACCTTC.

The chain carries TRBV7-2 and TRBJ2-7; a weak D match, TRBD2 (6 bases). V dropped 1 base and J dropped 2 bases, with 9 bases sitting between them. This CDR3 has 14 amino acids. Germline assignment: CDR1 SGHTA and CDR2 FQGNSA. The CDR3 nucleotides read TGTGCCAGCAGCTTAGGCGGGGTTCCCTACGAGCAGTACTTC. This translates into CASSLGGVPYEQYF.

CDR3 sequence: CATSRDRGGTGELFF. Here the CDR3 DNA reads TGTGCCACCAGCAGAGATAGGGGAGGGACCGGGGAGCTGTTTTTT. The gene calls are TRBV15 and TRBJ2-2, with TRBD2 matching 7 bases. The CDR3 consists of 15 residues. The germline V gene encodes CDR1 LNHNV and CDR2 YYDKDF (reference sequence). V shed 0 bases and J 5 bases; nucleotides not matched to a gene: 3. Full variable domain (rest looked up from reference TRBV15 and TRBJ2-2): DAMVIQNPRYQVTQFGKPVTLSCSQTLNHNVMYWYQQKSSQAPKLLFHYYDKDFNNEADTPDNFQSRRPNTSFCFLDIRSPGLGDTAMYLCATSRDRGGTGELFFGEGSRLTVL.